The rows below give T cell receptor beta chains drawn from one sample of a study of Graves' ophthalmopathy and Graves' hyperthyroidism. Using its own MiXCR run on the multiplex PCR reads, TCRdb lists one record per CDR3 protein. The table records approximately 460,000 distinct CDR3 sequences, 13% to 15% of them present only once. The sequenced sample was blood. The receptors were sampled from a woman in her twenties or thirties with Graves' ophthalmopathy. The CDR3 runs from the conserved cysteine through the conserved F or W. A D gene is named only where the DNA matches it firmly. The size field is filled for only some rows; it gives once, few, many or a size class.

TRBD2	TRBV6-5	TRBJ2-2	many	CASSYPSGGSHTGELFF	TGTGCCAGCAGTTACCCTTCGGGGGGGTCCCACACCGGGGAGCTGTTTTTT
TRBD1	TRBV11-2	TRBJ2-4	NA	CSSSKIRDSKNIQYF	TGTTCCAGCAGCAAAATCCGGGACAGTAAAAACATTCAGTACTTC
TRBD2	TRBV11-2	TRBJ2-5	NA	CASSFPSGGARETQYF	TGTGCCAGCAGCTTCCCTAGCGGGGGGGCGCGGGAGACCCAGTACTTC
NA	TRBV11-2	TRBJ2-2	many	CASPLRMGELFF	TGTGCCAGCCCCCTCCGGATGGGGGAGCTGTTTTTT
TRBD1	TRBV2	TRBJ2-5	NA	CASPPQGWQETQYF	TGTGCCAGCCCCCCACAGGGGTGGCAAGAGACCCAGTACTTC
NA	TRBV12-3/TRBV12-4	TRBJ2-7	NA	CASSLTTTHDQYF	TGTGCCAGCAGTCTAACGACTACCCACGATCAGTACTTC
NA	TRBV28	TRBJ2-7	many	CASSLPAGYYEQYF	TGTGCCAGCAGTTTACCGGCGGGATACTACGAGCAGTACTTC
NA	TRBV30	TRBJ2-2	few	CAWSYGNTGELFF	TGTGCCTGGAGTTACGGGAACACCGGGGAGCTGTTTTTT
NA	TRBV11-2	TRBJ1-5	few	CASPPARPPYGMPQHF	TGTGCCAGCCCCCCCGCCCGGCCCCCCTACGGTATGCCCCAGCATTTT
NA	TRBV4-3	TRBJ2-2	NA	CASSQTAKTIAGELFF	TGCGCCAGCAGCCAAACAGCCAAAACGATAGCCGGGGAGCTGTTTTTT
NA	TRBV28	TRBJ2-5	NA	CASSTRRHGSAQYF	TGTGCCAGCAGTACCCGCCGACATGGGAGCGCCCAGTACTTC
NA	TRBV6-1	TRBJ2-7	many	CATTDSTLYEQYF	TGTGCCACCACGGACAGTACCCTATACGAGCAGTACTTC
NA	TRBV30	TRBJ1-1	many	CAWSVRRNTEAFF	TGTGCCTGGAGTGTCAGACGGAACACTGAAGCTTTCTTT
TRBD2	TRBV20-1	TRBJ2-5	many	CSASRPSGGQETQYF	TGCAGTGCTAGTAGGCCTAGCGGGGGCCAAGAGACCCAGTACTTC
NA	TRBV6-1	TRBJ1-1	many	CASSAQTGRNTEAFF	TGTGCCAGCAGTGCCCAGACTGGTCGGAACACTGAAGCTTTCTTT
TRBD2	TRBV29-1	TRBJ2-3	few	CSVLVRGEVTQYF	TGCAGCGTCCTCGTTCGGGGGGAGGTTACGCAGTATTTT
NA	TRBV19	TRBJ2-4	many	CASSIYAGYKNIQYF	TGTGCCAGTAGTATCTACGCGGGATACAAAAACATTCAGTACTTC
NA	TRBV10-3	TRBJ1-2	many	CAISEQSYGYTF	TGTGCCATCAGTGAGCAGTCCTATGGCTACACCTTC
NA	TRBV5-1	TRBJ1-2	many	CASSLSASGGYTF	TGCGCCAGCAGCTTGTCGGCCAGCGGGGGCTACACCTTC
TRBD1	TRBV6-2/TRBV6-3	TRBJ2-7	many	CASSYGQDGQYF	TGTGCCAGCAGTTACGGACAGGACGGGCAGTACTTC
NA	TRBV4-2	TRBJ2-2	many	CASSQVNANTGELFF	TGTGCCAGCAGCCAAGTTAATGCGAACACCGGGGAGCTGTTTTTT
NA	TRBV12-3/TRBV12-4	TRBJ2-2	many	CVSTGAWNTGELFF	TGCGTCTCGACGGGGGCTTGGAACACCGGGGAGCTGTTTTTT
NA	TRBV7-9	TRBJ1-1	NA	CVSSPWGVNTEAFF	TGTGTCAGCAGCCCTTGGGGGGTGAACACTGAAGCTTTCTTT
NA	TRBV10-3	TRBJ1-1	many	CAISGLTNTEAFF	TGTGCCATCAGTGGCCTCACGAACACTGAAGCTTTCTTT
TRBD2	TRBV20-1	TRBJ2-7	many	CSASKSGSSNYEQYF	TGCAGTGCCAGCAAGAGCGGGAGCTCGAACTACGAGCAGTACTTC
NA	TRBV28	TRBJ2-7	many	CASSTEWVRNEQYF	TGTGCCAGCAGTACCGAGTGGGTGAGGAACGAGCAGTACTTC
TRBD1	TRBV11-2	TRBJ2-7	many	CASSLGYTGQGRPYEQYF	TGTGCCAGCAGCTTAGGTTATACCGGACAGGGACGTCCCTACGAGCAGTACTTC
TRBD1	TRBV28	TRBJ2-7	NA	CASSSSGTASSYEQYF	TGTGCCAGCAGTTCCTCCGGGACAGCGAGCTCCTACGAGCAGTACTTC
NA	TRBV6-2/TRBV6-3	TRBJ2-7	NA	CASTSTDYEQYF	TGTGCCAGCACCTCGACTGACTACGAGCAGTACTTC
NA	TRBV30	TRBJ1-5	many	CAWKGSGREPQHF	TGTGCCTGGAAAGGTTCAGGTCGGGAGCCCCAGCATTTT
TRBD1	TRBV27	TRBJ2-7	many	CASSFEGHEQGAVYEQYF	TGTGCCAGCAGTTTTGAGGGGCATGAACAGGGGGCGGTGTACGAGCAGTACTTC
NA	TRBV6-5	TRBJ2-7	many	CASSNYRTASYEQYF	TGTGCCAGCAGTAACTATCGGACAGCCTCCTACGAGCAGTACTTC
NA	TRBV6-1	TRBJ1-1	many	CASNPAYGDINTEAFF	TGTGCCAGCAACCCGGCGTATGGGGACATAAACACTGAAGCTTTCTTT
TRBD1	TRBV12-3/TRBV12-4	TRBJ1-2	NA	CASSPISGTVYGYTF	TGTGCCAGCAGCCCGATATCCGGGACAGTCTATGGCTACACCTTC
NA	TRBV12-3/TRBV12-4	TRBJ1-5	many	CASRIREGNQPQHF	TGTGCCAGCAGGATCAGGGAGGGGAATCAGCCCCAGCATTTT
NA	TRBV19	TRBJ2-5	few	CASSWSGEETQYF	TGTGCCAGTAGCTGGTCAGGAGAAGAGACCCAGTACTTC
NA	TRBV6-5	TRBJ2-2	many	CASSYGATGELFF	TGTGCCAGCAGCTACGGGGCTACCGGGGAGCTGTTTTTT
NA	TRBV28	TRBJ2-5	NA	CASSFGGSVETQYF	TGTGCCAGCAGTTTCGGTGGGAGCGTTGAGACCCAGTACTTC
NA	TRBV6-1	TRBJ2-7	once	CASGAGTERVEQYF	TGTGCCAGCGGGGCCGGGACCGAGCGCGTGGAGCAGTACTTC
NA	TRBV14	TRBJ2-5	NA	CASSVNFGRQETQYF	TGTGCCAGCAGCGTAAACTTTGGACGACAAGAGACCCAGTACTTC
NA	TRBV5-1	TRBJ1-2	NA	CASSKDRRGYTF	TGCGCCAGCAGCAAGGATCGGCGGGGCTACACCTTC
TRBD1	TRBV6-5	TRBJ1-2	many	CAIETGEGDYGYTF	TGTGCCATTGAGACAGGGGAAGGGGACTATGGCTACACCTTC
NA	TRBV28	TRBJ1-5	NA	CAICLFVGIDPNQPQHF	TGTGCCATCTGTTTATTTGTCGGGATCGATCCCAATCAGCCCCAGCATTTT
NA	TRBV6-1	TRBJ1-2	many	CASSDRNRAYGYTF	TGTGCCAGCAGTGATAGGAACAGGGCTTATGGCTACACCTTC
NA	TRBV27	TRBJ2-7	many	CASSLRTAGTGYEQYF	TGTGCCAGCAGTTTACGGACAGCCGGGACTGGCTACGAGCAGTACTTC
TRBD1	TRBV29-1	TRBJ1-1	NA	CSARIQGSGTEAFF	TGCAGCGCCAGAATACAGGGGTCTGGCACTGAAGCTTTCTTT
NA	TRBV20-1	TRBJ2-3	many	CSARPQGDTQYF	TGCAGTGCTAGACCCCAAGGAGATACGCAGTATTTT
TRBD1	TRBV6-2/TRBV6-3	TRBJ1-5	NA	CASSYGTATRNQPQHF	TGTGCCAGCAGTTACGGGACAGCAACTAGGAATCAGCCCCAGCATTTT
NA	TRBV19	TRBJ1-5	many	CASSIRFYQPQHF	TGTGCCAGTAGTATCAGGTTTTATCAGCCCCAGCATTTT
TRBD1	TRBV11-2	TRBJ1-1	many	CASSPRTGGWTEAFF	TGTGCCAGCAGCCCAAGGACAGGGGGATGGACTGAAGCTTTCTTT
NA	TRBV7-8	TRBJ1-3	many	CASSLREGKRSGNTIYF	TGTGCCAGCAGCTTACGGGAGGGGAAAAGGTCTGGAAACACCATATATTTT